The 16 T cell receptor beta chains below were found in one sample sequenced in a study of CD8 T cells in Susac syndrome. Random hexamers were used to reverse transcribe 0.5 to 1 ug of RNA. TCRdb ran MiXCR on the immunoSEQ multiplex PCR reads and lists one entry per CDR3 protein. This sample yields 150,000 or so distinct CDR3 sequences, of which roughly 95% are seen a single time; over 0.12% belongs to the top ten. The sequenced material came from CD8+ T cells from PBMCs. The receptors shown here come from a human donor with multiple sclerosis.

The chain is built from TRBV29-1 and TRBJ1-5; weak D call: TRBD1 (6 bases). The CDR3 sequence is 13 residues long. V shed 3 bases and J shed 4 bases, with 10 bases lying between them. The germline gives CDR1 SQVTM, CDR2 ANQGSEA. The CDR3 loop reads CSVESGANQPQHF. The CDR3 coding sequence is TGCAGCGTTGAGTCAGGGGCTAATCAGCCCCAGCATTTT.

V gene TRBV7-9 combines with J gene TRBJ2-5; weak D call: TRBD2 (6 bases). V lost 2 bases, J lost 1 base, and 14 bases lay in between. Germline V gene sequence: CDR1 SEHNR, CDR2 FQNEAQ (reference sequence). This CDR3 region has 16 residues. In DNA, the CDR3 is TGTGCCAGCAGCTTATTCAGTGCGGGACTCCAAGAGACCCAGTACTTC. This translates into CASSLFSAGLQETQYF.

This clonotype was seen just once. This rearrangement joins TRBV7-9 to TRBJ2-1; D may be TRBD1 (7 bases). Germline V CDR1 and CDR2: SEHNR, FQNEAQ (reference sequence). This CDR3 comprises 15 residues. V lost 4 bases to trimming and J lost 1 base, with 11 bases between them. CDR3 sequence reads: CASSSTGRSYNEQFF. The CDR3 DNA follows: TGTGCCAGCAGCTCGACAGGGAGGTCCTACAATGAGCAGTTCTTC.

V is TRBV7-6 and J is TRBJ1-3; no clear D. The V gene lost 5 bases and the J gene lost 3 bases, with 11 bases spanning the gap. Looked up from germline, CDR1 is SGHVS and CDR2 is FNYEAQ. The CDR3 contains 14 residues. The CDR3 loop is CASSHYKDGNTIYF. For the CDR3, the DNA is TGTGCCAGCAGCCATTATAAGGATGGAAACACCATATATTTT.

The chain couples TRBV7-9 to TRBJ2-7; D might be TRBD2 (5 bases). The CDR3 has 17 amino acids. CDR1 and CDR2 (germline): SEHNR, FQNEAQ (reference sequence). Trimming removed 1 base at V and 0 bases at J, with 16 bases between. The CDR3 DNA reads as TGTGCCAGCAGCTTAGACGGTAGGACTTTAAGCTCCTACGAGCAGTACTTC. Translating it yields CASSLDGRTLSSYEQYF.

This chain joins TRBV3-1 and TRBJ2-3; 8 bases match TRBD2. The CDR3 consists of 16 residues. Germline V gives CDR1 LGHDT, CDR2 YNNKEL (reference sequence). The J segment lost 4 bases and the V segment lost 1 base, leaving 7 bases of the junction unmatched. The CDR3 is CASSQVWGSGADTQYF. The DNA of the CDR3 is TGTGCCAGCAGCCAAGTTTGGGGTAGCGGGGCAGATACGCAGTATTTT.

The chain carries TRBV7-9 and TRBJ1-6, with D perhaps matching TRBD1 (5 bases). This CDR3 spans 13 amino acids. Per the germline V gene, CDR1 is SEHNR and CDR2 is FQNEAQ (reference sequence). The V end lost 6 bases, the J end lost 6 bases, and 9 bases lay between the germline ends. CDR3 protein: CASRTGGNSPLHF. CDR3 nucleotides: TGTGCCAGCAGGACGGGGGGTAATTCACCCCTCCACTTT.

The chain is built from TRBV4-2 and TRBJ2-3; 8 nucleotides agree with TRBD1. Looked up from germline, CDR1 is LGHNA and CDR2 is YNFKEQ. The CDR3 loop spans 16 amino acids. V shed 0 bases, J shed 10 bases, and the junction held 12 bases outside the gene matches. The CDR3 region has the DNA TGTGCCAGCAGCCAAGAAGAGGCAGGGGGCGCGCTGGCGCAGTATTTT. It encodes CASSQEEAGGALAQYF.

CDR3 residues: CAWMGPDTSYGYTF. Written as DNA, the CDR3 is TGTGCCTGGATGGGTCCGGACACCTCTTATGGCTACACCTTC. The chain employs TRBV30 and TRBJ1-2; D possibly corresponds to TRBD1 (5 bases). Germline V gene lookup returns CDR1 GTSNPN and CDR2 SVGIG (reference sequence). CDR3 length: 14 residues. V dropped 4 bases and J dropped 5 bases, with 17 bases sitting between them.

This sequence joins TRBV2 and TRBJ2-5, with 7 bases matching TRBD1. Germline assignment: CDR1 SNHLY and CDR2 FYNNEI. The CDR3 is 12 amino acids. Losses at the gene ends were 9 bases for V and 3 bases for J; bases not matched to a gene: 4. The CDR3 DNA sequence: TGTGCCAGTCACGGGACAGAAGAGACCCAGTACTTC. It encodes CASHGTEETQYF.

This chain links TRBV20-1 with TRBJ2-7; D not certain. V was cut by 4 bases and J by 3 bases, with 13 bases left in between. The CDR3 is 13 amino acids. The germline V gene has CDR1 DFQATT and CDR2 SNEGSKA (reference sequence). As DNA, the CDR3 is TGCAGTGCTACCAGGTCGGCATGCTACGAGCAGTACGTC. Protein: CSATRSACYEQYV.

The rearrangement joins TRBV2 to TRBJ2-1; a possible D gene is TRBD2 (5 bases). V lost 3 bases to trimming and J lost 10 bases, with 10 bases between them. The CDR3 runs to 12 residues. The germline V gene encodes CDR1 SNHLY and CDR2 FYNNEI. CDR3 residues: CASSDDSGEQFF. The CDR3 nucleotides are TGTGCCAGCAGTGACGATTCGGGGGAGCAGTTCTTC.

The chain uses TRBV5-4 and TRBJ2-1, with D possibly TRBD2 on 5 matching bases. Germline V gene data show CDR1 as SGHNT and CDR2 as YYREEE (reference sequence). The V end lost 4 bases, the J end lost 8 bases, and 25 bases lay between the germline ends. There are 17 residues in the CDR3. The CDR3 protein is CASSPDSSTSRIYEQFF. The CDR3 DNA follows: TGTGCCAGCAGCCCGGACTCATCTACCAGCCGCATATATGAGCAGTTCTTC.

The gene calls are TRBV29-1 and TRBJ1-1; D is possibly TRBD1 (6 bases). The germline V gene encodes CDR1 SQVTM and CDR2 ANQGSEA. The CDR3 totals 13 residues. V lost 6 bases to trimming and J lost 1 base, with 12 bases between them. The CDR3 coding sequence is TGCAGCGTCTTAAGACAGGAGAACACTGAAGCTTTCTTT. It codes for CSVLRQENTEAFF.

The chain carries TRBV19 and TRBJ1-1; TRBD1 agrees at 10 bases. Germline CDR1 reads LNHDA; CDR2 reads SQIVND (reference sequence). With V trimmed by 5 bases and J by 13 bases, 4 bases remained unmatched. The CDR3 is 11 residues long. DNA of the CDR3: TGTGCCAGTAGTTTACGGGACAGGGGTTTCTTT. It is translated as CASSLRDRGFF.

The V and J genes are TRBV2 and TRBJ2-1; weak D call: TRBD2 (5 bases). This CDR3 region has 9 residues. Germline V CDR1 and CDR2: SNHLY, FYNNEI. CDR3 DNA: TGTGGAGGGCCCGATGAGCAGTTCTTC. It specifies CGGPDEQFF.